The clone carrying this T cell receptor (beta chain) was picked up one time. This CDR3 has 17 amino acids. The sample is drawn from a study of technical replicates of blood from a handful of donors. Sequencing was performed with immunoSEQ multiplex PCR; in TCRdb, only in-frame clones are kept and a portion is missing. There are under 95,000 clones in the sample; around 94% occur only once, and about 0.25% lies in the top ten. The sample taken for sequencing was T cells isolated from PBMCs. This TCR came from a human donor in good health. V is TRBV1 and J is TRBJ2-1; the table assigns TRBD2, which was not confirmed against the DNA. TRBV1 is labeled a pseudogene. CDR3 protein: CTSSPLAGGASYNEQFF. In nucleotides, the CDR3 is TGCACCAGCAGCCCATTAGCGGGGGGGGCCTCCTACAATGAGCAGTTCTTC.